A selection of T cell receptor beta chains follows, all from one sample in a study of response to subunit inactivated influenza vaccine. TCRdb recomputed calls from the RT-PCR reads with MiXCR, one row per CDR3 protein. The sample consists of 650,000 to 850,000 distinct CDR3 sequences, approximately 15% of them appearing once. Material: PBMCs from blood, obtained 14 days before vaccination. These receptors all come from a man over 45 who received an inactivated influenza vaccine. The CDR3 runs from the conserved cysteine through the conserved F or W. Fields, in order: V gene, J gene, clone size, D gene, CDR3 protein, CDR3 DNA. D genes are given only for firm matches. Clone sizes are given selectively: once, few, many, or a class where the clone is expanded.

v_call: TRBV29-1
j_call: TRBJ2-3
clone_size: few
d_call: .
cdr3_aa: CSVPGPSTDTQYF
cdr3_nt: TGCAGCGTGCCGGGCCCGAGCACAGATACGCAGTATTTT

v_call: TRBV28
j_call: TRBJ2-7
clone_size: many
d_call: .
cdr3_aa: CASSLGRSREQYF
cdr3_nt: TGTGCCAGCAGTTTAGGACGGTCAAGGGAGCAGTACTTC

v_call: TRBV6-2/TRBV6-3
j_call: TRBJ2-2
clone_size: .
d_call: TRBD2
cdr3_aa: CASIDAFSGANTGELFF
cdr3_nt: TGTGCCAGCATTGATGCATTTAGCGGGGCGAACACCGGGGAGCTGTTTTTT

v_call: TRBV7-2
j_call: TRBJ2-2
clone_size: .
d_call: .
cdr3_aa: CASSWGRQAGELFF
cdr3_nt: TGTGCCAGCAGCTGGGGACGGCAGGCCGGGGAGCTGTTTTTT

v_call: TRBV7-2
j_call: TRBJ1-2
clone_size: .
d_call: TRBD1
cdr3_aa: CASTPDRGNGYTF
cdr3_nt: TGTGCCAGCACCCCCGACAGGGGGAATGGCTACACCTTC

v_call: TRBV14
j_call: TRBJ2-1
clone_size: .
d_call: TRBD1
cdr3_aa: CASSQVPGTGPRNEQFF
cdr3_nt: TGTGCCAGCAGCCAAGTCCCGGGGACAGGGCCCCGGAATGAGCAGTTCTTC

v_call: TRBV7-2
j_call: TRBJ2-3
clone_size: .
d_call: TRBD2
cdr3_aa: CASRSSGGRDTQYF
cdr3_nt: TGTGCCAGCAGAAGTAGCGGGGGGAGAGATACGCAGTATTTT

v_call: TRBV24-1
j_call: TRBJ2-2
clone_size: .
d_call: TRBD1
cdr3_aa: CATRDRATGELFF
cdr3_nt: TGTGCCACCAGAGACAGGGCCACCGGGGAGCTGTTTTTT

v_call: TRBV6-2/TRBV6-3
j_call: TRBJ2-7
clone_size: .
d_call: TRBD1
cdr3_aa: CASSYGQDQPEQYF
cdr3_nt: TGTGCCAGCAGTTACGGACAGGACCAACCCGAGCAGTACTTC

v_call: TRBV6-5
j_call: TRBJ1-6
clone_size: few
d_call: .
cdr3_aa: CASSYSAAWDSPLHF
cdr3_nt: TGTGCCAGCAGTTACTCTGCAGCTTGGGATTCACCCCTCCACTTT

v_call: TRBV20-1
j_call: TRBJ2-1
clone_size: .
d_call: TRBD1
cdr3_aa: CSARNRQGPGYNEQFF
cdr3_nt: TGCAGTGCTAGAAATAGACAGGGGCCGGGTTACAATGAGCAGTTCTTC

v_call: TRBV18
j_call: TRBJ1-5
clone_size: .
d_call: .
cdr3_aa: CASSHDNSNQPQHF
cdr3_nt: TGTGCCAGCTCGCATGACAATAGCAATCAGCCCCAGCATTTT

v_call: TRBV10-3
j_call: TRBJ2-6
clone_size: few
d_call: TRBD1
cdr3_aa: CASWTGGVSGANVLTF
cdr3_nt: TGTGCCTCCTGGACAGGGGGCGTATCTGGGGCCAACGTCCTGACTTTC

v_call: TRBV4-3
j_call: TRBJ2-7
clone_size: many
d_call: .
cdr3_aa: CASSQEIPSSYEQYF
cdr3_nt: TGCGCCAGCAGCCAAGAAATACCCAGCTCCTACGAGCAGTACTTC

v_call: TRBV12-3/TRBV12-4
j_call: TRBJ1-6
clone_size: few
d_call: .
cdr3_aa: CASSLQENSPLHF
cdr3_nt: TGTGCCAGCAGTTTGCAGGAGAATTCACCCCTCCACTTT

v_call: TRBV5-6
j_call: TRBJ1-1
clone_size: many
d_call: .
cdr3_aa: CASSWGGTADQAFF
cdr3_nt: TGTGCCAGCAGCTGGGGGGGGACGGCAGACCAAGCTTTCTTT